This note documents a single T cell receptor beta chain sequence. V lost 11 bases to trimming and J lost 2 bases, with 16 bases between them. The germline V gene has CDR1 MNHEY and CDR2 SVGAGI. The CDR3 loop spans 13 amino acids. This specimen comes from a study of control samples from healthy donors and cancer patients. Profiled with immunoSEQ multiplex PCR; TCRdb holds only in-frame clones, not every one. The repertoire consists of about 190,000 clones, with around 93% occurring once and the leading ten covering roughly 1.6%. Material for sequencing was blood. The chain is built from TRBV6-5 and TRBJ2-7; D may match TRBD1 or TRBD2 (5 bases each). The TCR originated in a man younger than 35 in good health. The CDR3 is CAGGKAPTYEQYF. The CDR3 coding sequence is TGTGCCGGGGGTAAGGCCCCCACCTACGAGCAGTACTTC.